These 8 T cell receptor beta chains share one sample of origin, sequenced in a study of blood T cell repertoires in COVID-19. Profiling relied on immunoSEQ multiplex PCR, and the TCRdb table lists in-frame clones only, not all of them. The table has a few hundred thousand clones, 80% to 90% seen once. The sequencing sample was made of peripheral blood. The receptors were sampled from a man in his forties or fifties who had recovered from COVID-19.

The CDR3 DNA is TGCAGCGCCGACGGGACTAGCGGTACCTACGAGCAGTACTTC. As protein: CSADGTSGTYEQYF. The chain joins TRBV29-1 to TRBJ2-7, with 11 bases that match TRBD2. The germline V gene has CDR1 SQVTM and CDR2 ANQGSEA. Trimming took 7 bases from V and 2 from J; bases not matched to a gene: 7. There are 14 residues in the CDR3.

The chain employs TRBV18 and TRBJ2-7; TRBD1 agrees at 10 bases. Trimming took 2 bases from V and 5 from J; bases not matched to a gene: 3. Germline CDR1 KGHSH, CDR2 LQKENI. This CDR3 region has 14 residues. This chain's CDR3 is CASSPGTGVHEQYF. DNA of the CDR3: TGTGCCAGCTCACCAGGGACAGGGGTCCACGAGCAGTACTTC. Supplemented by reference TRBV18 and TRBJ2-7, the full variable domain reads NAGVMQNPRHLVRRRGQEARLRCSPMKGHSHVYWYRQLPEEGLKFMVYLQKENIIDESGMPKERFSAEFPKEGPSILRIQQVVRGDSAAYFCASSPGTGVHEQYFGPGTRLTVT.

The chain is built from TRBV7-2 and TRBJ1-4; TRBD1 agrees at 7 bases. Germline V gives CDR1 SGHTA, CDR2 FQGNSA. This CDR3 region has 14 residues. J lost 5 bases, V lost 3 bases, and 3 bases had no gene match. This chain's CDR3 is CASSLGQQNEKLFF. CDR3 DNA sequence: TGTGCCAGCAGCTTGGGACAGCAGAATGAAAAACTGTTTTTT.

The chain is built from TRBV6-5 and TRBJ2-7, with a possible D match to TRBD1 (6 bases). Trimming removed 6 bases at V and 4 bases at J, with 16 bases between. From germline, CDR1 is MNHEY and CDR2 SVGAGI. CDR3 length equals 14 residues. CDR3 amino acids: CASRMPDRSYEQYF. Written as DNA, the CDR3 is TGTGCCAGCAGGATGCCGGACAGATCGTACGAGCAGTACTTC.

The chain combines TRBV7-2 with TRBJ2-7, with 12 bases matching TRBD2. CDR1 SGHTA and CDR2 FQGNSA come from the germline V gene. The CDR3 totals 16 residues. After removal of 5 bases from V and 2 bases from J, the junction contained 7 bases not matched to a gene. This CDR3 reads CASSLEASGGAYEQYF. In DNA form, the CDR3 reads TGTGCCAGCAGCCTAGAAGCTAGCGGGGGGGCCTACGAGCAGTACTTC. The full variable domain, completed using reference TRBV7-2 and TRBJ2-7, is GAGVSQSPSNKVTEKGKDVELRCDPISGHTALYWYRQSLGQGLEFLIYFQGNSAPDKSGLPSDRFSAERTGGSVSTLTIQRTQQEDSAVYLCASSLEASGGAYEQYFGPGTRLTVT.

This clone was observed once. The gene calls are TRBV4-3 and TRBJ2-3, with D perhaps TRBD2 (5 bases). The CDR3 loop spans 16 amino acids. Looked up from germline, CDR1 is LGHNA and CDR2 is YSLEER. V dropped 0 bases and J dropped 2 bases, with 12 bases sitting between them. CDR3 residues: CASSQDSLADTDTQYF. CDR3 in DNA: TGCGCCAGCAGCCAAGATAGCCTAGCAGACACAGATACGCAGTATTTT.

The chain couples TRBV9 to TRBJ2-3; 10 nucleotides match TRBD1. The V gene's germline CDR1 is SGDLS and CDR2 YYNGEE. The CDR3 sequence is 16 residues long. Trimming cost V 3 bases and J 5 bases; bases outside gene matches: 9. The CDR3 spells CASSEGQGRGIDTQYF. CDR3 DNA sequence: TGTGCCAGCAGCGAGGGACAGGGGAGGGGGATAGATACGCAGTATTTT.

J is TRBJ1-1 and V is TRBV19, with D possibly being TRBD1 (6 bases). This CDR3 has 16 amino acids. The V gene's germline CDR1 is LNHDA and CDR2 SQIVND (reference sequence). The V gene lost 3 bases and the J gene lost 0 bases, with 14 bases spanning the gap. CDR3 nucleotides: TGTGCCAGTAGTATGGGACAATCCCAAATGAACACTGAAGCTTTCTTT. It yields the protein CASSMGQSQMNTEAFF.